The 7 T cell receptor beta chains reported below all come from one sample, sequenced in a study of blood T cell repertoires in COVID-19. The repertoire was sequenced with immunoSEQ multiplex PCR; TCRdb's copy has only in-frame clones and lacks some. The sample contains approximately 240,000 clones, 70% to 85% of which appear only once. Sequencing was done on a sample of peripheral blood. The source of these receptors is a woman older than 75 with active or convalescent COVID-19.

This clone occurred a few times. The rearrangement joins TRBV11-2 to TRBJ1-2, with TRBD1 identical over 9 bases. V lost 5 bases to trimming and J lost 4 bases; unmatched junction nucleotides: 8. The germline CDR1 and CDR2 sequences are SGHAT and FQNNGV. The CDR3 has 15 amino acids. In DNA, the CDR3 is TGTGCCAGCAGCCCCTTGGGACAGGGTTCCTATGGCTACACCTTC. It codes for CASSPLGQGSYGYTF.

V is TRBV27 and J is TRBJ2-3; 8 bases line up with TRBD1. Trimming at V came to 6 bases and at J to 3 bases, leaving 5 bases not matched to a gene. This CDR3 spans 14 amino acids. Germline V gene sequence: CDR1 MNHEY, CDR2 SMNVEV (reference sequence). The CDR3 loop reads CASSRDRRTDTQYF. The CDR3 region has the DNA TGTGCCAGCAGCCGGGACAGGCGGACAGATACGCAGTATTTT.

This clone has only a few counts. The chain has TRBV5-1 and TRBJ2-2; TRBD2 matches 11 bases. The V segment lost 0 bases and the J segment 7 bases; nucleotides outside the gene matches: 8. CDR3 length: 17 amino acids. Per the germline V gene, CDR1 is SGHRS and CDR2 is YFSETQ. The CDR3 DNA reads as TGCGCCAGCAGCTTGGAGGTAGCGGGAGGGCCAAGCGGGGAGCTGTTTTTT. It yields the protein CASSLEVAGGPSGELFF.

The J gene is TRBJ1-6, the V gene TRBV5-6; 8 bases line up with TRBD1. The germline V gene encodes CDR1 SGHDT and CDR2 YYEEEE. This CDR3 is built from 16 residues. J lost 7 bases, V lost 0 bases, and 6 bases had no gene match. CDR3 protein: CASSLVQGVRNSPLHF. The CDR3 DNA sequence: TGTGCCAGCAGCTTGGTACAGGGGGTCAGGAATTCACCCCTCCACTTT.

The rearrangement uses TRBV2 and TRBJ1-5, with D perhaps TRBD1 (6 bases). In germline, CDR1 is SNHLY, CDR2 FYNNEI. V lost 2 bases and J lost 4, with 12 bases in between. CDR3 length: 15 amino acids. CDR3 loop: CASSELAGANQPQHF. For the CDR3, the DNA is TGTGCCAGCAGTGAATTAGCAGGGGCTAATCAGCCCCAGCATTTT. The whole variable domain, filled in from reference TRBV2 and TRBJ1-5, reads EPEVTQTPSHQVTQMGQEVILRCVPISNHLYFYWYRQILGQKVEFLVSFYNNEISEKSEIFDDQFSVERPDGSNFTLKIRSTKLEDSAMYFCASSELAGANQPQHFGDGTRLSIL.

The chain carries TRBV2 and TRBJ1-1, with D possibly TRBD1 on 6 matching bases. The V and J ends lost 7 bases and 4 bases respectively, with 13 bases between them. The CDR3 contains 13 residues. The germline gives CDR1 SNHLY, CDR2 FYNNEI. As DNA, the CDR3 is TGTGCCAGCAATGGGCTAGGGGGCACTGAAGCTTTCTTT. It encodes CASNGLGGTEAFF.

The rearrangement links TRBV5-1 to TRBJ1-2, with 8 bases matching TRBD1. CDR1 is SGHRS and CDR2 is YFSETQ in the germline V gene. With V trimmed by 2 bases and J by 6 bases, 9 bases remained unmatched. The CDR3 contains 15 residues. CDR3 in amino acids: CASSFGVSGGDGYTF. The CDR3, as DNA: TGCGCCAGCAGCTTCGGCGTATCAGGGGGCGATGGCTACACCTTC.